One and the same sample provided the 32 T cell receptor beta chains below, sequenced in a study of T cells in Graves' hyperthyroidism and ophthalmopathy. Amplification targeted TCR beta CDR3 regions from RNA transcripts. A set of HTBI primers served as the primers for a first-round RT-PCR of the TCR CDR3. TCRdb independently ran MiXCR on the multiplex PCR reads; one entry per CDR3 protein. The table includes 350,000 to 450,000 distinct CDR3 sequences, about 18% detected once. The sample comprised blood. These receptors originate from a woman aged 25 to 45 with Graves' hyperthyroidism that later progressed to Graves' ophthalmopathy.

CDR3 sequence (DNA): TGTGCCAGCAGCTTAGCCGCCGGGCGTGTAAGCAATGAAAAACTGTTTTTT. This translates into CASSLAAGRVSNEKLFF. This chain links TRBV7-8 with TRBJ1-4, with unresolved D. Germline V gene lookup returns CDR1 SGHVS and CDR2 FQNEAQ. V dropped 0 bases and J dropped 5 bases, with 16 bases sitting between them. The CDR3 totals 17 residues.

This clonotype was recorded many times. CDR3 sequence: CSAAGSRAYEQYF. DNA for the CDR3: TGCAGTGCTGCAGGGAGCCGGGCTTACGAGCAGTACTTC. The gene calls are TRBV20-1 and TRBJ2-7; TRBD1 or TRBD2 may be the D gene (5 bases each). V lost 5 bases and J lost 4, with 15 bases in between. CDR3 length: 13 amino acids. Germline V CDR1 and CDR2: DFQATT, SNEGSKA (reference sequence).

This clonotype was counted ten times or more. The chain couples TRBV10-3 to TRBJ2-7; 7 nucleotides line up with TRBD1. Germline values: CDR1 ENHRY, CDR2 SYGVKD. The CDR3 runs 15 residues. Germline trimming cut 4 bases from V and 5 bases from J; bases unmatched to any gene: 11. The CDR3 spells CAISGGDDRDDEQYF. In DNA, the CDR3 is TGTGCCATCAGTGGAGGGGACGACAGGGACGACGAGCAGTACTTC.

This clonotype came up many times. The gene calls are TRBV6-1 and TRBJ2-1; D might be TRBD1 or TRBD2, each matching 7 bases. The germline CDR1 and CDR2 sequences are MNHNS and SASEGT. The CDR3 covers 15 residues. With 1 base removed from V and 10 bases from J, the gap between germline ends came to 17 bases. The CDR3 DNA reads as TGTGCCAGCAGTGAAGAGGCAGGGGGGGTCCGGGAGCAGTTCTTC. Residues: CASSEEAGGVREQFF.

This clonotype has more than one count but fewer than ten. CDR3 in amino acids: CASSAYSGISPGLRMQFF. CDR3 sequence (DNA): TGTGCCAGCAGCGCTTATAGCGGGATATCGCCTGGTCTTAGGATGCAGTTCTTC. The V gene is TRBV9, the J gene TRBJ2-1; 8 nucleotides agree with TRBD2. Unmatched junction bases numbered 23, after V lost 3 bases and J lost 12 bases. Germline V gives CDR1 SGDLS, CDR2 YYNGEE. The CDR3 extends over 18 amino acids.

This clonotype has more than one count but fewer than ten. V usage is TRBV19 and J usage is TRBJ2-7, with 10 bases matching TRBD1. Trimming removed 7 bases from V and 4 bases from J; junction bases left unmatched: 7. The CDR3 has 14 residues. CDR1 and CDR2 (germline): LNHDA, SQIVND (reference sequence). The CDR3 coding sequence is TGTGCCAGTAAAGGGACAGGGGACACGTACGAGCAGTACTTC. This gives the protein CASKGTGDTYEQYF.

This clonotype has ten or more counts. V gene TRBV6-6 combines with J gene TRBJ2-3, with D uncertain. The CDR3 has 13 amino acids. Per germline, CDR1 MNHNY and CDR2 SVGAGI (reference sequence). Trimming removed 0 bases at V and 5 bases at J, with 6 bases between. CDR3 amino acids: CASSYSWGDTQYF. Written as DNA, the CDR3 is TGTGCCAGCAGTTACTCGTGGGGAGATACGCAGTATTTT.

This clonotype was observed many times. This sequence joins TRBV12-3 or TRBV12-4 and TRBJ2-7, with TRBD2 as a possible D gene (5 bases). The ends were cut back, 5 bases at V and 2 bases at J, with 13 bases in the middle. The CDR3 consists of 14 residues. CDR3 protein: CASSPLLRAYEQYF. CDR3 sequence (DNA): TGTGCCAGCAGTCCGCTTTTGAGGGCCTACGAGCAGTACTTC.

This rearrangement joins TRBV6-5 to TRBJ1-6, with 7 bases matching TRBD1. This CDR3 is 16 amino acids long. V shed 2 bases and J 10 bases; nucleotides not matched to a gene: 11. Germline CDR1 MNHEY, CDR2 SVGAGI. The CDR3 is CASSYLPAGGESPLHF. The CDR3 DNA is TGTGCCAGCAGTTACCTCCCGGCAGGGGGGGAATCACCCCTCCACTTT.

This clonotype was detected ten times or more. The rearrangement joins TRBV28 to TRBJ2-2; perhaps TRBD1 as D (6 bases). Trimming stripped 3 bases from V and 4 bases from J, with 9 bases between. The CDR3 spans 14 residues. Germline V gives CDR1 MDHEN, CDR2 SYDVKM. The CDR3 bases are TGTGCCAGCAGTTTCGGGACATTCACCGGGGAGCTGTTTTTT. Translating gives CASSFGTFTGELFF.

This clonotype was counted at least ten times. V gene TRBV12-5 combines with J gene TRBJ2-5; 12 positions agree with TRBD2. The CDR3 loop spans 21 amino acids. Germline V gene data show CDR1 as LGHNT and CDR2 as FRNRAP. V lost 3 bases, J lost 0 bases, and 17 bases stayed unmatched. The CDR3 DNA follows: TGTGCTAGTGGTTTTATACCTGCATGGACTAGCGGGGTCCCGTACCAAGAGACCCAGTACTTC. Translation gives CASGFIPAWTSGVPYQETQYF.

In this sample, this clonotype turned up many times. V and J are TRBV7-2 and TRBJ2-7; 8 positions match TRBD2. From germline, CDR1 is SGHTA and CDR2 FQGNSA. CDR3 length: 14 amino acids. V gave up 8 bases and J gave up 4 bases; unmatched junction bases: 10. The CDR3 sequence is CASRRSGSSYEQYF. CDR3 bases: TGTGCCAGCCGCCGGAGCGGGAGTTCGTACGAGCAGTACTTC.

At least ten counts were recorded for this clonotype. The V and J genes are TRBV27 and TRBJ1-2, with a weak D call TRBD1 (5 bases). Deletions cut 1 base from V and 6 bases from J, with 15 bases between. This CDR3 region has 15 residues. Germline V gene sequence: CDR1 MNHEY, CDR2 SMNVEV (reference sequence). CDR3 DNA: TGTGCCAGCAGTTTATTGGCGTCAGGGCTTGATGGCTACACCTTC. This gives the protein CASSLLASGLDGYTF.

This clonotype was recorded once. Germline is not matched at one junction end, which may reflect a read error. The rearrangement joins TRBV7-8 to TRBJ2-2; the match to TRBD2 covers 14 bases. Germline V lookup: CDR1 SGHVS, CDR2 FQNEAQ. The CDR3 sequence is 15 residues long. This CDR3 reads CPSTRTSGRTGELFF. The CDR3 DNA reads as TGTCCCAGCACCCGGACTAGCGGGAGGACCGGGGAGCTGTTTTTT.

The chain is built from TRBV6-5 and TRBJ2-2; D perhaps matches TRBD1 (6 bases). Germline V lookup: CDR1 MNHEY, CDR2 SVGAGI. V gave up 3 bases and J gave up 6 bases, with 11 bases separating them. The CDR3 consists of 14 residues. The CDR3 reads CASSYSQGPGELFF. The CDR3 DNA reads TGTGCCAGCAGTTATTCGCAGGGGCCCGGGGAGCTGTTTTTT.

This clonotype was seen at least ten times. The V call is TRBV5-1, the J call TRBJ1-1; tentatively, D is TRBD1 (6 bases). The ends were cut back, 6 bases at V and 6 bases at J, with 21 bases in the middle. The CDR3 runs to 15 residues. Germline CDR1 reads SGHRS; CDR2 reads YFSETQ. CDR3 coding DNA: TGCGCCAGCAAGCTCACCCTTACAGGGATGGCTGAAGCTTTCTTT. It is translated as CASKLTLTGMAEAFF.

The DNA for the CDR3 is TGCGCCAGCAGCTTGGTTACTAGCGGGAGGATCGGGGAGCTGTTTTTT. Its protein product is CASSLVTSGRIGELFF. V gene TRBV5-1 combines with J gene TRBJ2-2; TRBD2 matches at 12 bases. The germline gives CDR1 SGHRS, CDR2 YFSETQ. J lost 7 bases, V lost 0 bases, and 4 bases had no gene match. CDR3 size: 16 residues. Together with reference TRBV5-1 and TRBJ2-2, the CDR3 gives the full variable domain: KAGVTQTPRYLIKTRGQQVTLSCSPISGHRSVSWYQQTPGQGLQFLFEYFSETQRNKGNFPGRFSGRQFSNSRSEMNVSTLELGDSALYLCASSLVTSGRIGELFFGEGSRLTVL.

CDR3 sequence: CASSPGTSGEETQYF. The CDR3 DNA sequence: TGTGCCAGCAGCCCAGGGACTAGCGGGGAAGAGACCCAGTACTTC. V gene TRBV4-2 combines with J gene TRBJ2-5, with 13 bases matching TRBD2. CDR1 and CDR2 from the germline V gene are LGHNA and YNFKEQ. Unmatched junction bases numbered 2, after V lost 4 bases and J lost 3 bases. This CDR3 spans 15 amino acids.

This clonotype was counted ten times or more. V usage is TRBV6-1 and J usage is TRBJ1-5, with TRBD1 as a possible D gene (6 bases). CDR1 MNHNS and CDR2 SASEGT come from the germline V gene. The CDR3 is made up of 17 amino acids. V gave up 5 bases and J gave up 1 base, with 18 bases separating them. Here the CDR3 reads CASSPTQGLGSNQPQHF. The CDR3 DNA follows: TGTGCCAGCAGTCCGACACAGGGATTAGGCAGCAATCAGCCCCAGCATTTT.

This clonotype was found many times. A read error may produce the germline difference seen at one junction end. V usage is TRBV27 and J usage is TRBJ1-1; 8 bases are shared with TRBD1. The germline CDR1 and CDR2 sequences are MNHEY and SMNVEV (reference sequence). The CDR3 contains 13 residues. CDR3 DNA sequence: TGTGCCAGCAGTTTCCAGGGGGCTACTGACGCTTTCTTT. Residues: CASSFQGATDAFF.

This clonotype was seen at least ten times. The V call is TRBV6-1, the J call TRBJ2-5; 8 bases line up with TRBD2. The CDR3 runs 13 residues. CDR1 is MNHNS and CDR2 is SASEGT in the germline V gene. Trimming took 5 bases from V and 5 from J; bases not matched to a gene: 4. The CDR3: CASSYGGEETQYF. The CDR3 DNA reads as TGTGCCAGCAGTTACGGGGGGGAGGAGACCCAGTACTTC.

Ten or more counts support this clonotype. V usage is TRBV24-1 and J usage is TRBJ1-2; D perhaps matches TRBD1 (5 bases). The germline CDR1 and CDR2 sequences are KGHDR and SFDVKD. This CDR3 contains 12 residues. The V gene lost 9 bases and the J gene lost 8 bases, with 15 bases spanning the gap. The CDR3, as DNA: TGTGCCACCTCCCGGGACCTGGGAGGCTACACCTTC. Its translation is CATSRDLGGYTF.

This clonotype was detected ten times or more. The chain uses TRBV6-1 and TRBJ2-6; possible D gene TRBD2, 5 bases. Germline lookup yields CDR1 MNHNS and CDR2 SASEGT. The V end lost 6 bases, the J end lost 1 base, and 10 bases lay between the germline ends. The CDR3 has 15 amino acids. For the CDR3, the DNA is TGTGCCAGCAGCAAGGACTTTTCTGGGGCCAACGTCCTGACTTTC. Protein product: CASSKDFSGANVLTF.

Only a few counts were recorded for this clonotype. The chain uses TRBV18 and TRBJ2-5; TRBD2 might be the D (5 bases). V was pared by 2 bases and J by 4 bases, with 8 bases between. The CDR3 is 13 residues long. CDR1 and CDR2 from the germline V gene are KGHSH and LQKENI. The DNA for the CDR3 is TGTGCCAGCTCACCAACCGCGGGAGAGACCCAGTACTTC. Its translation is CASSPTAGETQYF.

This clonotype was counted at least ten times. The V and J genes are TRBV20-1 and TRBJ2-3; the match to TRBD2 covers 9 bases. Germline CDR1 reads DFQATT; CDR2 reads SNEGSKA (reference sequence). The CDR3 is made up of 14 amino acids. The junction had 8 bases not matched to a gene; V was cut back by 4 bases and J by 6 bases. CDR3 in amino acids: CSAKSSGDVDTQYF. In DNA form, the CDR3 reads TGCAGTGCTAAATCTAGCGGGGACGTGGATACGCAGTATTTT.

In this sample, this clonotype turned up many times. The chain recombines TRBV2 with TRBJ2-5, with D unresolved. V gave up 8 bases and J gave up 4 bases, with 2 bases separating them. Looked up from germline, CDR1 is SNHLY and CDR2 is FYNNEI. The CDR3 sequence is 9 residues long. In DNA, the CDR3 is TGTGCCAGCGGAGAGACCCAGTACTTC. This encodes CASGETQYF.

This clonotype was seen repeatedly, ten times or more. The chain recombines TRBV4-1 with TRBJ2-7; D remains unclear. V shed 0 bases and J shed 6 bases, with 18 bases lying between them. CDR1 and CDR2 (germline): MGHRA, YSYEKL. CDR3 length equals 16 residues. CDR3 sequence (DNA): TGCGCCAGCAGCCAAGACGTGGGGAATTCCCTCTCCGAGCAGTACTTC. This gives the protein CASSQDVGNSLSEQYF.

Only one count was recorded for this clonotype. The chain is built from TRBV2 and TRBJ2-1; D could derive from TRBD1 or TRBD2 (6 bases each). CDR1 is SNHLY and CDR2 is FYNNEI in the germline V gene. CDR3 size: 16 residues. Trimming removed 6 bases from V and 3 bases from J, with 18 bases in between. Here the CDR3 reads CASSAEGGGHYNEQFF. The CDR3 nucleotides are TGTGCCAGCAGCGCAGAGGGGGGCGGACACTACAATGAGCAGTTCTTC.

This clonotype showed up many times. The chain couples TRBV28 to TRBJ1-2, with D perhaps TRBD1 (6 bases). CDR3 size: 13 residues. Germline lookup yields CDR1 MDHEN and CDR2 SYDVKM. Trimming removed 3 bases from V and 8 bases from J, with 13 bases in between. CDR3 loop: CASSFVGGQGYTF. CDR3 coding DNA: TGTGCCAGCAGTTTCGTAGGGGGGCAAGGCTACACCTTC.

The sample holds many counts of this clonotype. The chain combines TRBV15 with TRBJ1-5; D possibly corresponds to TRBD1 (5 bases). This CDR3 is built from 15 residues. V dropped 1 base and J dropped 1 base, with 8 bases sitting between them. Germline CDR1 reads LNHNV; CDR2 reads YYDKDF (reference sequence). The CDR3 DNA reads as TGTGCCACCAGCAGAGTGGGGGTAAGCAATCAGCCCCAGCATTTT. Its translation is CATSRVGVSNQPQHF.

A few counts support this clonotype. The chain employs TRBV7-9 and TRBJ1-2; D perhaps matches TRBD1 (5 bases). This CDR3 is built from 17 residues. V lost 4 bases and J 5 bases, leaving 23 bases between the germline ends. CDR1 is SEHNR, CDR2 FQNEAQ, per germline (reference sequence). CDR3 residues: CASSSTFGAPEGYGYTF. In DNA form, the CDR3 reads TGTGCCAGCAGCTCTACCTTCGGGGCACCAGAGGGTTATGGCTACACCTTC.

Many counts were recorded for this clonotype. The genes are TRBV2 and TRBJ1-3; no firm D call. The CDR3 loop spans 13 amino acids. Germline loops: CDR1 SNHLY, CDR2 FYNNEI. Trimming left V 10 bases short and J 3 bases short, with 13 bases between. The CDR3: CANEQLIGNTIYF. The CDR3 DNA reads TGTGCCAACGAACAGCTAATTGGAAACACCATATATTTT.